Listed here are 7 T cell receptor beta chains from one sample, sequenced in a study of shared clonotypes between healthy human individuals. Sequencing was performed with immunoSEQ multiplex PCR; in TCRdb, only in-frame clones are kept and a portion is missing. In the table there are more than 400,000 clones, over 75% of which are singletons. The sequencing input was PBMCs. Receptors originate from a woman between 35 and 50 years old in good health. Some clones in this sample may be carry-over from other donors' samples.

In regard to this clone: The sample has other DNA sequences that encode this CDR3 too. The DNA for the CDR3 is TGCGCCAGCAGCTTGGCGGGGACAATCTACGAGCAGTACTTC. Its translation is CASSLAGTIYEQYF. J is TRBJ2-7 and V is TRBV5-1, with D possibly being TRBD1 (6 bases). The CDR3 runs to 14 residues. The ends were cut back, 0 bases at V and 3 bases at J, with 10 bases in the middle. Germline values: CDR1 SGHRS, CDR2 YFSETQ.

J is TRBJ2-1 and V is TRBV4-1, with a weak D call TRBD1 (6 bases). This CDR3 has 15 residues. Germline V gives CDR1 MGHRA, CDR2 YSYEKL. V was trimmed by 0 bases and J by 8 bases, leaving 14 bases between them. The CDR3 nucleotides read TGCGCCAGCAGCCAAGAGGCCAGGGGTTGGGATGAGCAGTTCTTC. It codes for CASSQEARGWDEQFF.

Worth noting for this clone: One base separates it from a far larger clone, so it is likely a read error. Within the sample, other DNA sequences also encode this same CDR3. V is TRBV18 and J is TRBJ1-1; D gene unclear. Trimming left V 2 bases short and J 2 bases short, with 9 bases between. Per the germline V gene, CDR1 is KGHSH and CDR2 is LQKENI. The length of the CDR3 is 14 residues. The CDR3 spells CASSPASLNTEAFF. In DNA, the CDR3 is TGTGCCAGCTCACCAGCCAGCCTTAACACTGAAGCTTTCTTT.

The rearrangement joins TRBV2 to TRBJ2-3, with D maybe TRBD1 (5 bases). Trimming took off 5 bases at V and 4 bases at J, with 7 bases between the two ends. CDR1 SNHLY and CDR2 FYNNEI come from the germline V gene. The CDR3 contains 12 residues. As DNA, the CDR3 is TGTGCCAGCAGTCGACAGTCAGATACGCAGTATTTT. Protein: CASSRQSDTQYF.

V is TRBV2 and J is TRBJ1-5; TRBD1 is a possible D gene (5 bases). The CDR3 totals 17 residues. Germline V gene sequence: CDR1 SNHLY, CDR2 FYNNEI. Trimming took 3 bases from V and 3 from J, leaving 18 bases between them. CDR3 DNA sequence: TGTGCCAGCAGTGATTGGGTAGGGGTCCTTACCAATCAGCCCCAGCATTTT. This translates into CASSDWVGVLTNQPQHF.

This clone was seen a single time. This chain uses TRBV5-4 with TRBJ2-3; no definite D call. The germline gives CDR1 SGHNT, CDR2 YYREEE (reference sequence). This CDR3 spans 16 amino acids. V was trimmed by 4 bases and J by 2 bases, leaving 17 bases between them. CDR3 sequence reads: CASSPTGSGPTDTQYF. CDR3 in DNA: TGTGCCAGCAGCCCCACGGGTTCGGGTCCCACAGATACGCAGTATTTT.

The chain carries TRBV7-9 and TRBJ2-5; tentative D call: TRBD1 (6 bases). The length of the CDR3 is 19 residues. Germline CDR1 SEHNR, CDR2 FQNEAQ (reference sequence). V lost 4 bases to trimming and J lost 0 bases, with 24 bases between them. The CDR3 DNA follows: TGTGCCAGCAGCTCCTGGGCGACAGGTCTACGACAGGACCAAGAGACCCAGTACTTC. Protein sequence: CASSSWATGLRQDQETQYF.